This entry describes one T cell receptor (beta chain). What it recognizes is unknown. Unique molecular identifiers were attached to individual cDNA molecules. One entry per CDR3 protein, called by TCRdb with MiXCR from the 5' RACE reads. The repertoire has under 70,000 distinct CDR3 sequences, 11% of them found once; the top ten carry approximately 4.2%. The data belong to a study of early T cells in non-severe SARS-CoV-2 infection. Study background: Sequencing input comprised bulk RNA from unsorted whole blood; chain pairing was not available.

The germline V gene encodes CDR1 DFQATT and CDR2 SNEGSKA (reference sequence). The CDR3 runs to 13 residues. V gave up 3 bases and J gave up 1 base, with 8 bases separating them. Study-wide points: Private and CD4 specificities were missed by VDJdb matching, skewed to anti-spike CD8.

This receptor was identified in an adult who was a healthcare worker with PCR-confirmed SARS-CoV-2 infection or an uninfected control (not recorded which). The rearrangement uses TRBV20-1 and TRBJ2-3; no firm D call. Sequencing used whole blood. CDR3 sequence reads: CSASSGGTDTQYF. The CDR3, as DNA: TGCAGTGCTAGTAGTGGGGGCACAGATACGCAGTATTTT.